This paragraph covers one TCR beta chain sequence. What it binds is unknown. The source of the sample is a study of shared clonotypes between healthy human individuals. Findings and caveats of the study: Sequencing depth was predicted to influence how clonotypes are shared among donors.

Only CD45RO-negative cells positively selected for CCR7 counted as naive CD8 cells, so terminally differentiated effector memory CD45RA+ cells were excluded. Donors were healthy HIV-negative adults without recently reported acute infections or vaccinations. Repertoires were generated with immunoSEQ multiplex PCR, while TCRdb's copy carries only in-frame clones and drops some. The sample lists millions of clones; over 85% were seen once. This receptor was identified in a man aged 18 to 29 in good health. Specimen: naive CD8+ T cells sorted from blood.

DNA of the CDR3: TGCAGCGTCCGGGGGGACAGGGCCCTTCACGAGCAGTACTTC. Encoded protein: CSVRGDRALHEQYF. V gene TRBV29-1 combines with J gene TRBJ2-7; 9 nucleotides match TRBD1. This CDR3 comprises 14 residues. With 6 bases clipped from V and 5 bases from J, the junction kept 11 bases outside the gene matches. Germline V gene lookup returns CDR1 SQVTM and CDR2 ANQGSEA.